Below are 6 T cell receptor beta chains sequenced from a single sample in a study of monozygotic twins with inflammatory bowel disease. TCRdb re-called the 5' RACE reads; one entry per CDR3 protein, DNA not given. The repertoire table contains about 210,000 distinct CDR3 sequences. Sequencing was done on a sample of blood. The receptors were gathered from a human donor with ulcerative colitis or Crohn's disease, or a healthy co-twin of an affected twin (not recorded which).

V usage is TRBV4-3 and J usage is TRBJ1-4; TCRdb's D call of TRBD1 is untestable without DNA. Germline loops: CDR1 LGHNA, CDR2 YSLEER. CDR3 length equals 14 residues. This chain's CDR3 is CASSQKGVNEKLFF.

The chain combines TRBV6-5 with TRBJ1-2; TCRdb lists TRBD1, though no DNA is available to test this call. Germline CDR1 MNHEY, CDR2 SVGAGI. The CDR3 spans 15 residues. This CDR3 reads CASSYDPGGAYGYTF.

The CDR3 sequence is CASSESRGTGAGYTF. The gene calls are TRBV25-1 and TRBJ1-2; TCRdb picks TRBD1, but there is no DNA to check that call. Germline values: CDR1 MGHDK, CDR2 SYGVNS. The CDR3 runs 15 residues.

The chain recombines TRBV4-2 with TRBJ2-7; the D call from TCRdb, TRBD2, cannot be confirmed without DNA. This CDR3 comprises 14 residues. In germline, CDR1 is LGHNA, CDR2 YNFKEQ. CDR3 protein: CASSPGRTDYEQYF.

The rearrangement links TRBV4-1 to TRBJ2-7. CDR1 and CDR2 from the germline V gene are MGHRA and YSYEKL. CDR3 length: 14 amino acids. This chain's CDR3 is CASSQDFMKNEQYF.

This rearrangement joins TRBV10-3 to TRBJ2-1; the D call of TRBD2 rests on TCRdb alone, since no DNA is present to check it. Germline assignment: CDR1 ENHRY and CDR2 SYGVKD. The CDR3 sequence is 15 residues long. CDR3 in amino acids: CAIGASGGRYNEQFF.